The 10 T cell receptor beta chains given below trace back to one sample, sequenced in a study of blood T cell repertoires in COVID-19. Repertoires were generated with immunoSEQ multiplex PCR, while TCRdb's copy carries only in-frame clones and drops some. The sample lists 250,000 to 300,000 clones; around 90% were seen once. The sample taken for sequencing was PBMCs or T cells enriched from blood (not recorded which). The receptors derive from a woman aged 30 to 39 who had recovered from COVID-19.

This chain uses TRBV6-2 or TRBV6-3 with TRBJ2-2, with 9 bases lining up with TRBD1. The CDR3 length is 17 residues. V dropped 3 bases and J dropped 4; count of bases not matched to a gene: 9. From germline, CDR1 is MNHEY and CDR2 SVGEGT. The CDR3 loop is CASSYTGTGRFTGELFF. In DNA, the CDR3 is TGTGCCAGCAGTTATACCGGGACAGGGAGGTTCACCGGGGAGCTGTTTTTT.

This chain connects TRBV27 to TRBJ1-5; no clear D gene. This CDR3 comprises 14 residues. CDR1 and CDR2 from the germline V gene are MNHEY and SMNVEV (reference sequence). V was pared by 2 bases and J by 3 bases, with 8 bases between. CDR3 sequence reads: CASSLQSSNQPQHF. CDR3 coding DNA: TGTGCCAGCAGTTTACAGTCTTCCAATCAGCCCCAGCATTTT.

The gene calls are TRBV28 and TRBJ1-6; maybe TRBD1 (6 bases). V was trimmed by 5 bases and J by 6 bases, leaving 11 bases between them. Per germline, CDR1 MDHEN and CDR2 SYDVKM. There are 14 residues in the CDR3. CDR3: CASSQVGANSPLHF. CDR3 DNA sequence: TGTGCCAGCAGTCAGGTGGGGGCTAATTCACCCCTCCACTTT.

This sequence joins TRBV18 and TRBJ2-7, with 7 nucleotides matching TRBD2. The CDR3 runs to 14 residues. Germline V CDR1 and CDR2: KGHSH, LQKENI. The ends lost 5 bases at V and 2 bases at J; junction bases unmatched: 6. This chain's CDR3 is CASSTSVPPYEQYF. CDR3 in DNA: TGTGCCAGCTCAACTAGCGTCCCACCCTACGAGCAGTACTTC.

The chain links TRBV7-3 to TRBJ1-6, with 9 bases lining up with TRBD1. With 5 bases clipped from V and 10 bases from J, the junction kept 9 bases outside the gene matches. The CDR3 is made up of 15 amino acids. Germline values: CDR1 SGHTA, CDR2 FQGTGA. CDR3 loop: CASSAQTGGGSPLHF. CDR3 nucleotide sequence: TGTGCCAGCAGCGCTCAAACAGGGGGCGGGTCACCCCTCCACTTT.

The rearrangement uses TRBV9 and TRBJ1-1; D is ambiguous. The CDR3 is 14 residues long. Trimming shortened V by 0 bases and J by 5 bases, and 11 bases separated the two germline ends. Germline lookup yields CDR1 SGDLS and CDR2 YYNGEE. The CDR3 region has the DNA TGTGCCAGCAGCGTAGAATGGAGTCGGACTGAAGCTTTCTTT. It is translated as CASSVEWSRTEAFF.

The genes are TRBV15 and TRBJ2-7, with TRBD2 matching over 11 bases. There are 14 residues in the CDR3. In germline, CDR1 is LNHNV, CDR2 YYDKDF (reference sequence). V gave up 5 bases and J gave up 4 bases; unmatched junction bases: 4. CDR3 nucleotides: TGTGCCACCAGCTTAGCGGGAGGGCCTTACGAGCAGTACTTC. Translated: CATSLAGGPYEQYF.

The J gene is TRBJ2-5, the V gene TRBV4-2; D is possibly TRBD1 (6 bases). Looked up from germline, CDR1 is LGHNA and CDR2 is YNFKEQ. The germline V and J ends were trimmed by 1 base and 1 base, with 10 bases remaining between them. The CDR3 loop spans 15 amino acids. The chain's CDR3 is CASSQGTGRQETQYF. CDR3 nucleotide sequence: TGTGCCAGCAGCCAAGGTACAGGGCGCCAAGAGACCCAGTACTTC.

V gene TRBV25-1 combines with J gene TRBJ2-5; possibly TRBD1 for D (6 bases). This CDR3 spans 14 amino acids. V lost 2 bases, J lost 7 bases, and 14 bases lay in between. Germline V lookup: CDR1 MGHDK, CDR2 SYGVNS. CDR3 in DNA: TGTGCCAGCAGTGAAGCGGCAGGGGTTGGGACCCAGTACTTC. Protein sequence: CASSEAAGVGTQYF.

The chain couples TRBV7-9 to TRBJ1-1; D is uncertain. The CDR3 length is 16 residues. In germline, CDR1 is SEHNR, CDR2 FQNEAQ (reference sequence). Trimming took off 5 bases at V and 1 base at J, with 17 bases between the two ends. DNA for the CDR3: TGTGCCAGCAGCCCCTCTGAGGGATGGAGGAACACTGAAGCTTTCTTT. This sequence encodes CASSPSEGWRNTEAFF.